This entry lists 28 T cell receptor beta chains sequenced from one sample in a study of identical twins' blood T cells. TCRdb called the 5' RACE reads again in MiXCR, with one record for every CDR3 protein. Among fewer than 450,000 distinct CDR3 sequences listed, roughly 28% were seen once. The sequenced sample consisted of PBMCs. These receptors were obtained from a woman aged 18 to 55 in good health.

In this sample, this clonotype turned up a few times. This sequence joins TRBV7-9 and TRBJ2-7; 8 nucleotides match TRBD2. The CDR3 sequence is 17 residues long. From germline, CDR1 is SEHNR and CDR2 FQNEAQ (reference sequence). Trimming removed 4 bases from V and 1 base from J; junction bases left unmatched: 12. CDR3 sequence: CASSSLWGSGNSYEQYF. The CDR3 region has the DNA TGTGCCAGCAGCTCACTGTGGGGTAGCGGGAATTCCTACGAGCAGTACTTC.

V is TRBV19 and J is TRBJ1-5; 9 nucleotides match TRBD1. The V gene end was trimmed by 2 bases and the J gene end by 3 bases; junction bases not matched to a gene: 11. The CDR3 has 18 residues. Looked up from germline, CDR1 is LNHDA and CDR2 is SQIVND (reference sequence). This chain's CDR3 is CASSISGMGTGSNQPQHF. The CDR3 DNA is TGTGCCAGTAGTATAAGCGGGATGGGGACAGGGTCCAATCAGCCCCAGCATTTT. The whole variable domain, filled in from reference TRBV19 and TRBJ1-5, reads DGGITQSPKYLFRKEGQNVTLSCEQNLNHDAMYWYRQDPGQGLRLIYYSQIVNDFQKGDIAEGYSVSREKKESFPLTVTSAQKNPTAFYLCASSISGMGTGSNQPQHFGDGTRLSIL.

This clonotype was observed a handful of times. The chain combines TRBV6-5 with TRBJ1-2; possible D gene TRBD1, 6 bases. Trimming removed 6 bases from V and 8 bases from J, with 16 bases in between. Germline V CDR1 and CDR2: MNHEY, SVGAGI. The CDR3 has 13 residues. The CDR3 DNA is TGTGCCAGCAGGCTATACAGGGCTGGCGGCTACACCTTC. Its protein product is CASRLYRAGGYTF.

This clonotype has only a few counts. The CDR3 protein is CATSRGRSNTQYF. In DNA, the CDR3 is TGTGCCACCAGTCGGGGCCGCTCAAATACGCAGTATTTT. The chain has TRBV24-1 and TRBJ2-3; D is tentatively TRBD1 or TRBD2 (5 bases each). This CDR3 is built from 13 residues. V was shortened by 6 bases and J by 7 bases, with 13 bases between the two germline ends. CDR1 is KGHDR, CDR2 SFDVKD, per germline.

This chain joins TRBV4-3 and TRBJ1-6; D unclear. The germline V gene encodes CDR1 LGHNA and CDR2 YSLEER. The CDR3 runs to 13 residues. V shed 0 bases and J shed 8 bases, with 5 bases lying between them. The CDR3 DNA reads TGCGCCAGCAGCCAAGATGAGGATTCACCCCTCCACTTT. Residues: CASSQDEDSPLHF.

This chain links TRBV5-1 with TRBJ1-1; D is unresolved. The V end lost 0 bases, the J end lost 3 bases, and 9 bases lay between the germline ends. Per the germline V gene, CDR1 is SGHRS and CDR2 is YFSETQ. CDR3 length: 14 amino acids. The CDR3 DNA reads as TGCGCCAGCAGCTTGGAGCAGGCCGACACTGAAGCTTTCTTT. It translates to CASSLEQADTEAFF.

In its sample, this clonotype was seen a few times. V usage is TRBV29-1 and J usage is TRBJ2-6; no definite D call. This CDR3 is 15 amino acids long. V was clipped by 4 bases and J by 1 base, with 11 bases between them. Germline CDR1 reads SQVTM; CDR2 reads ANQGSEA. CDR3 in DNA: TGCAGCGTTGTAGACGTGGAGTCTGGGGCCAACGTCCTGACTTTC. Translated, it gives CSVVDVESGANVLTF.

This clonotype was detected only a few times. This sequence joins TRBV5-4 and TRBJ2-7; TRBD2 might be the D (6 bases). The germline V gene has CDR1 SGHNT and CDR2 YYREEE (reference sequence). Trimming cost V 1 base and J 0 bases, with 11 bases left between them. This CDR3 is 15 amino acids long. CDR3: CASSLSPGSSYEQYF. CDR3 sequence (DNA): TGTGCCAGCAGCTTGTCACCCGGGAGCTCCTACGAGCAGTACTTC.

The CDR3 DNA is TGTGCCAGCAGCTTAGGAGGGGGCGCGACTGAAGCTTTCTTT. Amino acid sequence: CASSLGGGATEAFF. The rearrangement uses TRBV7-9 and TRBJ1-1; TRBD1 agrees at 7 bases. Germline loops: CDR1 SEHNR, CDR2 FQNEAQ (reference sequence). With V trimmed by 1 base and J by 5 bases, 4 bases remained unmatched. There are 14 residues in the CDR3.

The CDR3 DNA follows: TGCAGTGCTCGAGGTAGCTCCTACGAGCAGTACTTC. This gives the protein CSARGSSYEQYF. The chain links TRBV20-1 to TRBJ2-7; D not certain. Trimming took off 5 bases at V and 0 bases at J, with 8 bases between the two ends. Germline assignment: CDR1 DFQATT and CDR2 SNEGSKA (reference sequence). This CDR3 has 12 amino acids.

The rearrangement joins TRBV10-3 to TRBJ2-1, with D possibly matching TRBD2 (5 bases). Germline V gives CDR1 ENHRY, CDR2 SYGVKD. V was pared by 4 bases and J by 4 bases, with 14 bases between. The CDR3 consists of 15 residues. In DNA, the CDR3 is TGTGCCATCAGTGGTATCGGACTCGCTTACAATGAGCAGTTCTTC. As protein: CAISGIGLAYNEQFF.

This clonotype showed up just a few times. The rearrangement links TRBV6-2 or TRBV6-3 to TRBJ1-1; 7 bases are a match to TRBD1. This CDR3 contains 13 residues. Trimming at V came to 10 bases and at J to 6 bases, leaving 11 bases not matched to a gene. Germline loops: CDR1 MNHEY, CDR2 SVGEGT. The CDR3 reads CATSGTVGSEAFF. As DNA, the CDR3 is TGTGCCACCTCGGGGACAGTGGGCTCTGAAGCTTTCTTT.

The chain links TRBV4-3 to TRBJ2-1, with 8 bases matching TRBD1. The germline V gene has CDR1 LGHNA and CDR2 YSLEER. The J segment lost 6 bases and the V segment lost 3 bases, leaving 7 bases of the junction unmatched. There are 15 residues in the CDR3. CDR3 region: CASSQKQGGGNEQFF. In DNA form, the CDR3 reads TGCGCCAGCAGCCAGAAACAGGGGGGAGGCAATGAGCAGTTCTTC.

The chain couples TRBV7-9 to TRBJ1-2; D is undetermined. This CDR3 spans 14 amino acids. V was shortened by 6 bases and J by 4 bases, with 15 bases between the two germline ends. Germline CDR1 reads SEHNR; CDR2 reads FQNEAQ (reference sequence). In DNA form, the CDR3 reads TGTGCCAGCAGGGGCTATCTGTCGGGCTATGGCTACACCTTC. This encodes CASRGYLSGYGYTF.

This clonotype was counted a few times. Just one base apart from a much larger clone, this may be a read error. The chain couples TRBV6-1 to TRBJ2-5; no reliable D call. The V gene's germline CDR1 is MNHNS and CDR2 SASEGT. CDR3 size: 10 residues. The CDR3 is CAGSEETQYF. The CDR3 DNA reads TGTGCCGGCAGTGAAGAGACCCAGTACTTC.

Only a few counts were recorded for this clonotype. This chain links TRBV9 with TRBJ2-2, with D unresolved. Trimming took 2 bases from V and 4 from J, leaving 3 bases between them. Germline values: CDR1 SGDLS, CDR2 YYNGEE. The CDR3 runs to 12 residues. The CDR3 nucleotides read TGTGCCAGCAGCGTGTTCACCGGGGAGCTGTTTTTT. Amino acids: CASSVFTGELFF.

This clonotype was counted between two and nine times. The chain couples TRBV12-3 or TRBV12-4 to TRBJ2-3; 7 bases fit TRBD2. Trimming took 2 bases from V and 4 from J; bases not matched to a gene: 3. There are 14 residues in the CDR3. CDR3 in DNA: TGTGCCAGCAGTTTATCTAGCGGTGCAGATACGCAGTATTTT. Amino acids: CASSLSSGADTQYF.

This clonotype was seen at least ten times. The chain has TRBV20-1 and TRBJ2-2; 7 nucleotides align to TRBD2. V dropped 3 bases and J dropped 4; count of bases not matched to a gene: 14. The CDR3 has 17 amino acids. Germline assignment: CDR1 DFQATT and CDR2 SNEGSKA (reference sequence). CDR3 sequence: CSASPASGGWSTGELFF. CDR3 sequence (DNA): TGCAGTGCTAGTCCCGCTAGCGGAGGCTGGTCCACCGGGGAGCTGTTTTTT.

The chain is built from TRBV20-1 and TRBJ1-3, with D unclear. Trimming removed 5 bases from V and 3 bases from J, with 17 bases in between. This CDR3 spans 15 amino acids. Germline V gives CDR1 DFQATT, CDR2 SNEGSKA (reference sequence). The CDR3 loop is CSASSASRGGNTIYF. The CDR3 bases are TGCAGTGCTTCCTCGGCCTCCCGGGGTGGAAACACCATATATTTT.

The rearrangement joins TRBV2 to TRBJ2-3; D is possibly TRBD1 or TRBD2 (7 bases each). This CDR3 has 15 residues. V shed 8 bases and J shed 1 base, with 16 bases lying between them. The germline V gene has CDR1 SNHLY and CDR2 FYNNEI. CDR3 in amino acids: CASPGSGGGTDTQYF. The CDR3 DNA sequence: TGTGCCAGCCCGGGTTCAGGGGGGGGCACAGATACGCAGTATTTT.

The chain has TRBV9 and TRBJ2-2; D remains unclear. The V end lost 2 bases, the J end lost 0 bases, and 11 bases lay between the germline ends. Germline CDR1 and CDR2: SGDLS and YYNGEE. The CDR3 totals 16 residues. The CDR3 loop is CASSVTGRPNTGELFF. The CDR3, as DNA: TGTGCCAGCAGCGTCACCGGACGGCCGAACACCGGGGAGCTGTTTTTT.

This clonotype appeared many times. This sequence joins TRBV6-5 and TRBJ1-1; a possible D gene is TRBD1 (5 bases). Germline assignment: CDR1 MNHEY and CDR2 SVGAGI. The CDR3 has 13 residues. Trimming removed 5 bases at V and 4 bases at J, with 11 bases between. The CDR3 loop reads CASSQTVITEAFF. Written as DNA, the CDR3 is TGTGCCAGCAGTCAGACAGTCATCACTGAAGCTTTCTTT.

This clonotype was detected only a few times. The rearrangement uses TRBV2 and TRBJ2-1; the match to TRBD1 covers 9 bases. The CDR3 is 15 amino acids. Germline CDR1 is SNHLY and CDR2 is FYNNEI. J gave up 7 bases and V 6 bases, and 10 bases lay outside the gene matches. The CDR3 region has the DNA TGTGCCAGCAGAGTTCCCGGGACAGGGTCGAATGAGCAGTTCTTC. It yields the protein CASRVPGTGSNEQFF.

V usage is TRBV18 and J usage is TRBJ1-1; possible D gene TRBD1, 5 bases. The CDR3 totals 16 residues. Germline loops: CDR1 KGHSH, CDR2 LQKENI. V was shortened by 3 bases and J by 4 bases, with 18 bases between the two germline ends. CDR3 protein: CASSPRQPSLITEAFF. CDR3 DNA sequence: TGTGCCAGCTCACCTCGACAGCCCTCCCTTATCACTGAAGCTTTCTTT.

This clonotype appeared a few times. CDR3: CSTSGRQGAYTEAFF. The DNA for the CDR3 is TGCAGCACTTCCGGGAGACAGGGGGCCTACACTGAAGCTTTCTTT. This sequence joins TRBV29-1 and TRBJ1-1, with TRBD1 matching over 10 bases. The CDR3 covers 15 residues. V trimming: 8 bases; J trimming: 3 bases; junction bases outside the gene matches: 12. CDR1 and CDR2 from the germline V gene are SQVTM and ANQGSEA. The full variable domain, its missing parts supplied by reference TRBV29-1 and TRBJ1-1, is SAVISQKPSRDICQRGTSLTIQCQVDSQVTMMFWYRQQPGQSLTLIATANQGSEATYESGFVIDKFPISRPNLTFSTLTVSNMSPEDSSIYLCSTSGRQGAYTEAFFGQGTRLTVV.

The sample holds a few counts of this clonotype. The V call is TRBV28, the J call TRBJ1-4; TRBD1 is a possible D gene (5 bases). This CDR3 spans 16 amino acids. In germline, CDR1 is MDHEN, CDR2 SYDVKM. The germline V and J ends were trimmed by 5 bases and 4 bases, with 17 bases remaining between them. The chain's CDR3 is CASSPLSRGDNEKLFF. In DNA form, the CDR3 reads TGTGCCAGCAGTCCACTATCGAGGGGAGATAATGAAAAACTGTTTTTT. Filled out from reference TRBV28 and TRBJ1-4, the complete variable domain reads DVKVTQSSRYLVKRTGEKVFLECVQDMDHENMFWYRQDPGLGLRLIYFSYDVKMKEKGDIPEGYSVSREKKERFSLILESASTNQTSMYLCASSPLSRGDNEKLFFGSGTQLSVL.

This clonotype came up many times. The chain combines TRBV20-1 with TRBJ1-2; TRBD1 matches at 12 bases. Losses at the gene ends were 6 bases for V and 4 bases for J; bases not matched to a gene: 9. Germline V gene lookup returns CDR1 DFQATT and CDR2 SNEGSKA (reference sequence). The CDR3 runs 15 residues. Written as DNA, the CDR3 is TGCAGTGCAGCCCCGGGACAGGGGGCGGCCTATGGCTACACCTTC. Encoded protein: CSAAPGQGAAYGYTF.

V usage is TRBV7-9 and J usage is TRBJ2-1, with D unclear. V shed 5 bases and J shed 6 bases, with 8 bases lying between them. The CDR3 totals 12 residues. CDR1 and CDR2 from the germline V gene are SEHNR and FQNEAQ (reference sequence). The chain's CDR3 is CASSTITNEQFF. The CDR3 nucleotides read TGTGCCAGCAGCACCATCACCAATGAGCAGTTCTTC.